The present T cell receptor beta chain was sequenced within a study of cytomegalovirus exposure and HLA in healthy donors. PCR employed 60 Vbeta and 13 Jbeta primers. TCRdb keeps only in-frame clones here, not all; method: immunoSEQ multiplex PCR. The data contain 46,000 or so clones, about 60% of them seen just once; the ten biggest clones take up 9.5% to 15%. This CDR3 spans 17 amino acids. Germline values: CDR1 LGHNA, CDR2 YSLEER. V shed 1 base, J shed 3 bases, and the junction held 3 bases outside the gene matches. The genes are TRBV4-3 and TRBJ2-3, with 14 positions matching TRBD2. This receptor was taken from a man between 60 and 75 years old in good health and CMV-seropositive. The specimen sequenced was PBMCs. CDR3 in amino acids: CASSQAGTSGRTDTQYF. The CDR3 DNA reads TGCGCCAGCAGCCAAGCCGGGACTAGCGGGAGAACAGATACGCAGTATTTT.